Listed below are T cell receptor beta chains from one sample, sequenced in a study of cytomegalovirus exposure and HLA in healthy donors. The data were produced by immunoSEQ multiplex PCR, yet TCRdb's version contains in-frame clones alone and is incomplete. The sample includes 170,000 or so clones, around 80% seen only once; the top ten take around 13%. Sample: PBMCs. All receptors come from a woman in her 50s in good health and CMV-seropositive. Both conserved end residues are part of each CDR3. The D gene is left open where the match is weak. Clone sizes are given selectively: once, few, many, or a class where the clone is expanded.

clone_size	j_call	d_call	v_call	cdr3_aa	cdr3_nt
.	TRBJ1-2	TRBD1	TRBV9	CASSTNGWDRGPNYGYTF	TGTGCCAGCAGCACCAACGGGTGGGACAGGGGTCCTAACTATGGCTACACCTTC
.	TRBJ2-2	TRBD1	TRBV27	CAARGQGEVGELFF	TGTGCCGCCCGAGGACAGGGGGAGGTCGGGGAGCTGTTTTTT
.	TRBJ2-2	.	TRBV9	CASSVGGYRTGELFF	TGTGCCAGCAGCGTAGGAGGGTACCGCACCGGGGAGCTGTTTTTT
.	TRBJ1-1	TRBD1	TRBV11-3	CASSLEGQMNTEAFF	TGTGCCAGCAGCTTAGAGGGACAGATGAACACTGAAGCTTTCTTT
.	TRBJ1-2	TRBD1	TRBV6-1	CASSEAGDRASGYTF	TGTGCCAGCAGTGAAGCGGGGGACAGGGCGAGTGGCTACACCTTC
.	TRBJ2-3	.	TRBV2	CASSGGDPRTDTQYF	TGTGCCAGCAGTGGGGGGGACCCCCGCACAGATACGCAGTATTTT
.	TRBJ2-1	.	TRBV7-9	CASSPIGPGANSYNEQFF	TGTGCCAGCAGCCCTATAGGTCCCGGAGCGAACTCCTACAATGAGCAGTTCTTC
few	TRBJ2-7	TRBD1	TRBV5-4	CASSYRGSYEQYF	TGTGCCAGCAGCTACAGGGGGTCCTACGAGCAGTACTTC
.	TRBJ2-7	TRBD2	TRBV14	CASSPIRGGRREQYF	TGTGCCAGCAGCCCCATCCGGGGGGGCCGAAGAGAGCAGTACTTC
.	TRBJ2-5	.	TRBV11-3	CASSLDGATETQYF	TGTGCCAGCAGCTTAGATGGGGCGACGGAGACCCAGTACTTC
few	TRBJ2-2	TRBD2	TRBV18	CASSPLRRTSGNTGELFF	TGTGCCAGCTCACCCCTAAGACGGACTAGCGGGAACACCGGGGAGCTGTTTTTT
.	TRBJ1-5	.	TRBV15	CATSTLGAEPRGQPQHF	TGTGCCACCAGCACGTTGGGGGCCGAACCCAGAGGTCAGCCCCAGCATTTT
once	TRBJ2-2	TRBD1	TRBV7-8	CASSARGPVDGELFF	TGTGCCAGCAGCGCTAGGGGGCCAGTTGACGGGGAGCTGTTTTTT
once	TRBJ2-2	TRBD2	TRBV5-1	CASSLEASGGVMTGELFF	TGCGCCAGCAGCTTGGAAGCTAGCGGGGGGGTAATGACCGGGGAGCTGTTTTTT
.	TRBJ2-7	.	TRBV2	CASREQGYEQYF	TGTGCCAGCAGGGAACAGGGCTACGAGCAGTACTTC
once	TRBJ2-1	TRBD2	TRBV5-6	CASSSFLSGGPYNEQFF	TGTGCCAGCAGCTCTTTTCTTAGCGGGGGGCCTTACAATGAGCAGTTCTTC
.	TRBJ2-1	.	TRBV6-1	CASSEQGPTYNEQFF	TGTGCCAGCAGTGAACAGGGCCCTACCTACAATGAGCAGTTCTTC
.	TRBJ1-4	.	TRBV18	CASSLTGATNEKLFF	TGTGCCAGCTCGCTGACAGGTGCAACTAATGAAAAACTGTTTTTT
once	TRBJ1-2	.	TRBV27	CASSLSGHFNYGYTF	TGTGCCAGCAGTTTATCGGGACACTTTAACTATGGCTACACCTTC
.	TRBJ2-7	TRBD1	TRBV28	CASSLGGRGPAEQYF	TGTGCCAGCAGTTTAGGGGGCAGGGGGCCCGCCGAGCAGTACTTC
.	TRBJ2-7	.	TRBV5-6	CASSLGDFHYEQYF	TGTGCCAGCAGCTTAGGGGACTTTCACTACGAGCAGTACTTC
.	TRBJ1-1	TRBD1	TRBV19	CASSNPGGNTEAFF	TGTGCCAGTAGTAACCCAGGGGGAAACACTGAAGCTTTCTTT
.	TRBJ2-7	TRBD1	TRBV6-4	CASSRDRGAEQYF	TGTGCCAGCTCCCGGGACAGGGGGGCCGAGCAGTACTTC
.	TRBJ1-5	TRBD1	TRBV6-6	CASSPGQGSQPQHF	TGTGCCAGCAGCCCCGGACAGGGGAGTCAGCCCCAGCATTTT
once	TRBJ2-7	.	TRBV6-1	CASSEWENYEQYF	TGTGCCAGCAGTGAGTGGGAGAACTACGAGCAGTACTTC
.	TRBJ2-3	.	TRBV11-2	CASSFQGPSTDTQYF	TGTGCCAGCAGCTTCCAGGGCCCTAGCACAGATACGCAGTATTTT
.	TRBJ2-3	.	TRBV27	CASSVHNGGSTDTQYF	TGTGCCAGCAGTGTCCATAACGGGGGTAGCACAGATACGCAGTATTTT
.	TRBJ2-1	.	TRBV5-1	CASSLIGTQVNEQFF	TGCGCCAGCAGCTTAATCGGAACCCAGGTAAATGAGCAGTTCTTC
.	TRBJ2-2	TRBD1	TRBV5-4	CASSPRDRYYTGELFF	TGTGCCAGCAGCCCCCGGGACAGATATTATACCGGGGAGCTGTTTTTT
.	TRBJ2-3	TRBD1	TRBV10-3	CAIRDRGQLDTQYF	TGTGCCATCAGGGACAGGGGGCAGTTAGATACGCAGTATTTT
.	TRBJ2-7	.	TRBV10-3	CAISEQDATDSEQYF	TGTGCCATCAGTGAGCAGGACGCGACGGACTCCGAGCAGTACTTC
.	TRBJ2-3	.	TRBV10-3	CAISADSSTDTQYF	TGTGCCATCAGCGCCGATAGTTCCACAGATACGCAGTATTTT
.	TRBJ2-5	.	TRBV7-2	CASSLSIRETQYF	TGTGCCAGCAGCTTGAGCATTCGAGAGACCCAGTACTTC
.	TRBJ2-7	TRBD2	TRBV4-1	CASSQDSLAGSYEQYF	TGCGCCAGCAGCCAAGATAGCCTAGCGGGCTCCTACGAGCAGTACTTC
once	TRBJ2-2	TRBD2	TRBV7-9	CASSSEGLAGTNTGELFF	TGTGCCAGCAGCTCCGAGGGGCTAGCGGGGACGAACACCGGGGAGCTGTTTTTT
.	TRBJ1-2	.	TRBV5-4	CASSLVQDYGYTF	TGTGCCAGCAGCTTGGTGCAGGACTATGGCTACACCTTC
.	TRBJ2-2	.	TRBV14	CASSQDYQGGVRNTGELFF	TGTGCCAGCAGCCAAGATTACCAGGGCGGAGTGAGAAACACCGGGGAGCTGTTTTTT
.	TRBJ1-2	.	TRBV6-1	CASVEVGGYGYTF	TGTGCCAGCGTTGAGGTAGGAGGGTATGGCTACACCTTC
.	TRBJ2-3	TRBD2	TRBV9	CASSEGLAGIGTDTQYF	TGTGCCAGCAGCGAGGGACTAGCGGGGATTGGCACAGATACGCAGTATTTT
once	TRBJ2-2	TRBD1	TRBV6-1	CASRAGTGYTGELFF	TGTGCCAGCAGAGCCGGGACAGGCTACACCGGGGAGCTGTTTTTT
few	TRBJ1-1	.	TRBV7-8	CASSLGQGNTEAFF	TGTGCCAGCAGCTTAGGCCAGGGGAACACTGAAGCTTTCTTT